One and the same sample provided the 17 T cell receptor beta chains below, sequenced in a study of T cell responses to AZD1222 COVID-19 vaccine (dated by TCRdb to the early 2020s). The protocol used for the library was the immunoSEQ multiplex PCR assay. Drawn from immuneACCESS, this table holds only the in-frame rearrangements with V and J called that TCRdb kept. Clones are partly lost; checked studies trace under half to an unresolved V gene and leave the rest unexplained. In this sample the table shows under 100,000 clones, more than 70% of which occur a single time. The ten most abundant clones make up 2.8% of the sample. The time point label, as the study defines it: baseline before first vaccination. Material: peripheral blood, obtained on day 0 of AZD1222 vaccination. These receptor sequences come from an adult in good health.

On this clone itself: The same CDR3 also results from other DNA sequences found in this sample. The V and J genes are TRBV27 and TRBJ1-4; 7 bases are a match to TRBD1. Germline values: CDR1 MNHEY, CDR2 SMNVEV (reference sequence). There are 13 residues in the CDR3. V lost 6 bases and J lost 4; bases outside the gene matches: 2. The CDR3 bases are TGTGCCAGCAGGGGACAGCTTAATGAAAAACTGTTTTTT. It encodes CASRGQLNEKLFF.

The chain links TRBV7-6 to TRBJ2-7, with 9 bases lining up with TRBD1. The CDR3 totals 16 residues. The V gene end was trimmed by 4 bases and the J gene end by 2 bases; junction bases not matched to a gene: 9. Germline CDR1 and CDR2: SGHVS and FNYEAQ. CDR3 nucleotides: TGTGCCAGCAGCTCCACGGGGGGACAGGGCACCTACGAGCAGTACTTC. Translated: CASSSTGGQGTYEQYF. Combining the CDR3 with reference TRBV7-6 and TRBJ2-7 gives the whole variable domain GAGVSQSPRYKVTKRGQDVALRCDPISGHVSLYWYRQALGQGPEFLTYFNYEAQQDKSGLPNDRFSAERPEGSISTLTIQRTEQRDSAMYRCASSSTGGQGTYEQYFGPGTRLTVT.

This clone is a singleton in its sample. The CDR3 DNA is TGCGCCAGCAGCCAAGAAGTTTCCGCGGGACAGGTTTTAAGAAACACCATATATTTT. Amino acid sequence: CASSQEVSAGQVLRNTIYF. The gene calls are TRBV4-3 and TRBJ1-3; 8 bases map to TRBD1. V shed 0 bases, J shed 5 bases, and the junction held 15 bases outside the gene matches. The germline V gene has CDR1 LGHNA and CDR2 YSLEER. This CDR3 has 19 amino acids.

The chain uses TRBV6-5 and TRBJ1-1; unclear D gene. This CDR3 region has 13 residues. Deletions cut 8 bases from V and 0 bases from J, with 10 bases between. Germline-derived CDR1 and CDR2 are MNHEY and SVGAGI. The CDR3 DNA reads as TGTGCCAGCTATAGGACGTTGAACACTGAAGCTTTCTTT. It codes for CASYRTLNTEAFF.

The chain recombines TRBV7-2 with TRBJ1-6; D is undetermined. The CDR3 is 13 amino acids. Germline V gene sequence: CDR1 SGHTA, CDR2 FQGNSA. Trimming stripped 3 bases from V and 10 bases from J, with 10 bases between. The DNA of the CDR3 is TGTGCCAGCAGCTTGGAGCGCCGGTCACCCCTCCACTTT. Protein: CASSLERRSPLHF.

The chain uses TRBV5-4 and TRBJ1-6; the match to TRBD1 covers 11 bases. Germline CDR1 and CDR2: SGHNT and YYREEE (reference sequence). V was pared by 5 bases and J by 7 bases, with 11 bases of the junction left unmatched. The CDR3 consists of 17 residues. The CDR3 region is CASRQGSGTGGNSPLHF. The CDR3 coding sequence is TGTGCCAGCAGACAAGGCTCCGGGACAGGGGGAAATTCACCCCTCCACTTT.

The chain joins TRBV4-3 to TRBJ2-5; D possibly corresponds to TRBD2 (5 bases). Germline lookup yields CDR1 LGHNA and CDR2 YSLEER. The CDR3 covers 15 residues. With 0 bases removed from V and 5 bases from J, the gap between germline ends came to 13 bases. The CDR3 sequence is CASSQEFGVGETQYF. For the CDR3, the DNA is TGCGCCAGCAGCCAAGAGTTCGGGGTAGGCGAGACCCAGTACTTC.

The chain employs TRBV3-1 (or the pseudogene TRBV3-2) and TRBJ1-2, with D possibly being TRBD1 (5 bases). Germline V gene lookup returns CDR1 LGHDT and CDR2 YNNKEL (reference sequence). The CDR3 loop spans 15 amino acids. Trimming took 0 bases from V and 2 from J, leaving 10 bases between them. CDR3 coding DNA: TGTGCCAGCAGCCAAGATGGGGGATACAACTATGGCTACACCTTC. It specifies CASSQDGGYNYGYTF.

This sequence joins TRBV19 and TRBJ1-3; no reliable D call. V lost 3 bases and J 0 bases, leaving 6 bases between the germline ends. Germline CDR1 reads LNHDA; CDR2 reads SQIVND (reference sequence). The CDR3 consists of 14 residues. The CDR3 coding sequence is TGTGCCAGTAGTATTTCGGACTCTGGAAACACCATATATTTT. This sequence encodes CASSISDSGNTIYF.

The DNA of the CDR3 is TGTGCCAGCAGCCAATCGGTTTGGACTAGCGGGGGGTACCAAGAGACCCAGTACTTC. This encodes CASSQSVWTSGGYQETQYF. The chain has TRBV16 and TRBJ2-5; 14 nucleotides match TRBD2. V lost 0 bases, J lost 0 bases, and 6 bases stayed unmatched. The germline V gene has CDR1 KGHSY and CDR2 FQNENV. The CDR3 has 19 residues.

This chain connects TRBV19 to TRBJ1-5; D call uncertain. V was clipped by 0 bases and J by 5 bases, with 20 bases between them. Germline CDR1 is LNHDA and CDR2 is SQIVND (reference sequence). This CDR3 has 18 residues. CDR3 bases: TGTGCCAGTAGTATAGATCTAGGACCCACTGGCTATCATCAGCCCCAGCATTTT. Protein: CASSIDLGPTGYHQPQHF. Supplemented by reference TRBV19 and TRBJ1-5, the full variable domain reads DGGITQSPKYLFRKEGQNVTLSCEQNLNHDAMYWYRQDPGQGLRLIYYSQIVNDFQKGDIAEGYSVSREKKESFPLTVTSAQKNPTAFYLCASSIDLGPTGYHQPQHFGDGTRLSIL.

The V call is TRBV3-1 (or the pseudogene TRBV3-2), the J call TRBJ1-2; TRBD1 might be the D (5 bases). Trimming left V 4 bases short and J 2 bases short, with 14 bases between. Germline V gene lookup returns CDR1 LGHDT and CDR2 YNNKEL (reference sequence). The CDR3 has 15 residues. CDR3 in DNA: TGTGCCAGCAGCCTTGAGGGACGGATGAACTATGGCTACACCTTC. Translating it yields CASSLEGRMNYGYTF.

The rearrangement joins TRBV23-1 to TRBJ1-1; D is ambiguous. TRBV23-1 is marked as an open reading frame, function uncertain. This CDR3 is 13 amino acids long. Trimming shortened V by 8 bases and J by 3 bases, and 13 bases separated the two germline ends. The CDR3 loop reads CASAKGLDTEAFF. The CDR3 nucleotides read TGCGCCAGCGCCAAGGGTCTAGACACTGAAGCTTTCTTT.

In nucleotides, the CDR3 is TGTGCCAGTAGAACGACAGGGATCAATCAGCCCCAGCATTTT. It translates to CASRTTGINQPQHF. V and J are TRBV19 and TRBJ1-5, with 7 bases lining up with TRBD1. This CDR3 region has 14 residues. V shed 6 bases, J shed 3 bases, and the junction held 5 bases outside the gene matches. Germline CDR1 LNHDA, CDR2 SQIVND (reference sequence).

The V call is TRBV23-1, the J call TRBJ1-1; TRBD1 is a possible D gene (5 bases). TRBV23-1 is identified as an open reading frame with a role that is uncertain. The CDR3 has 13 residues. V was cut by 1 base and J by 5 bases, with 8 bases left in between. The CDR3 loop reads CASSQFRQTEAFF. The CDR3 nucleotides read TGCGCCAGCAGTCAATTTAGACAGACTGAAGCTTTCTTT.

The V call is TRBV19, the J call TRBJ1-1; D not certain. V shed 9 bases and J shed 2 bases, with 13 bases lying between them. The CDR3 loop spans 13 amino acids. The V gene's germline CDR1 is LNHDA and CDR2 SQIVND (reference sequence). As DNA, the CDR3 is TGTGCCAGCTGTCCGGGCCGTAACACTGAAGCTTTCTTT. This translates into CASCPGRNTEAFF.

The rearrangement links TRBV21-1 to TRBJ2-5; TRBD1, the D gene given by the table, was not confirmed from the DNA. TRBV21-1 is an annotated pseudogene. CDR3 size: 13 residues. This CDR3 is CASSKDRVDTQYF. The CDR3 nucleotides read TGTGCCAGCAGCAAAGACAGGGTTGACACCCAGTACTTC.